This T cell receptor (beta chain) was recorded in a study of T cells in Graves' hyperthyroidism and ophthalmopathy. This clonotype was recorded a few times. The junction had 4 bases not matched to a gene; V was cut back by 7 bases and J by 2 bases. CDR1 is LNHDA and CDR2 is SQIVND in the germline V gene (reference sequence). CDR3 size: 14 residues. From RNA transcripts, TCR beta CDR3 regions were amplified. Using the HTBI primer set, a first-round RT-PCR was run on the TCR CDR3. TCRdb ran MiXCR on the multiplex PCR reads and lists one entry per CDR3 protein. Of about 610,000 distinct CDR3 sequences listed, 14% to 15% are singletons.

The specimen was blood. This sequence joins TRBV19 and TRBJ1-5, with 8 positions matching TRBD1. This sequence was found in a woman aged 40-49 years with Graves' ophthalmopathy. CDR3 in amino acids: CASTVDRGNQPQHF. The CDR3 DNA sequence: TGTGCCAGTACCGTGGACAGGGGCAATCAGCCCCAGCATTTT.